A selection of T cell receptor beta chains follows, all from one sample in a study of persistence of HIV-infected CD4 T cells. Clones were sequenced by immunoSEQ multiplex PCR, and TCRdb holds only the in-frame ones, with some missing. Of approximately 65,000 clones in the sample, 65% to 80% are singletons; the top ten hold 1.5% to 2%. The antigens for these receptors are not known. Sequencing was performed on CD4+ T cells sorted from PBMCs after 18-hour stimulation, taken from a patient who received antiretroviral therapy. All receptors come from an adult man with HIV who was CMV-seropositive. Each CDR3 is given with its conserved first and last residue. The D gene is left open where the match is weak. Size is omitted from some rows. Given values are once, few, many or a class for expanded clones.

size: NA; J: TRBJ2-6; V: TRBV7-2; D: NA; DNA: TGTGCCAGCAGCTTATCTGCCCTCTCTGGGGCCAACGTCCTGACTTTC; CDR3: CASSLSALSGANVLTF
size: NA; J: TRBJ2-1; V: TRBV9; D: TRBD1; DNA: TGTGCCAGCAGCGTAGAGGGGGCGACCTACAATGAGCAGTTCTTC; CDR3: CASSVEGATYNEQFF
size: NA; J: TRBJ2-2; V: TRBV14; D: NA; DNA: TGTGCCAGCAGCCAAGAGAGGCTCGGAACCGGGGAGCTGTTTTTT; CDR3: CASSQERLGTGELFF
size: NA; J: TRBJ1-6; V: TRBV5-1; D: TRBD1; DNA: TGCGCCAGCAGCCCGGGGGACAGGGACGTCTCACCCCTCCACTTT; CDR3: CASSPGDRDVSPLHF
size: once; J: TRBJ1-1; V: TRBV28; D: NA; DNA: TGTGCCTCGATCCGGGGGGGGAGCACTGAAGCTTTCTTT; CDR3: CASIRGGSTEAFF
size: NA; J: TRBJ2-3; V: TRBV7-2; D: TRBD2; DNA: TGTGCCAGCAGCTCCCCGGCCGGGGGGGGAGCGCAGTATTTT; CDR3: CASSSPAGGGAQYF
size: NA; J: TRBJ2-1; V: TRBV5-1; D: TRBD1; DNA: TGCGCCAGCAGCTTGGGTCCGACAGGGAGTGTGGGTGAGCAGTTCTTC; CDR3: CASSLGPTGSVGEQFF
size: NA; J: TRBJ2-7; V: TRBV29-1; D: TRBD1; DNA: TGCAGCGTTGAAGATAAGGGACAGGGCTCCTACGAGCAGTACTTC; CDR3: CSVEDKGQGSYEQYF
size: few; J: TRBJ1-5; V: TRBV6-1; D: TRBD1; DNA: TGTGCCAGCAGTGAACGGACAGGGTATAGCAATCAGCCCCAGCATTTT; CDR3: CASSERTGYSNQPQHF
size: NA; J: TRBJ1-1; V: TRBV6-5; D: TRBD1; DNA: TGTGCCAGCAGTCGCCGGACAGGGGCCACTGAAGCTTTCTTT; CDR3: CASSRRTGATEAFF
size: NA; J: TRBJ1-4; V: TRBV28; D: NA; DNA: TGTGCCAGCCATGGAGGAGCAACTAATGAAAAACTGTTTTTT; CDR3: CASHGGATNEKLFF
size: NA; J: TRBJ1-1; V: TRBV3-1/TRBV3-2; D: TRBD1; DNA: TGTGCCAGCAGCTCAATCCAGGGGGACACTGAAGCTTTCTTT; CDR3: CASSSIQGDTEAFF
size: NA; J: TRBJ1-5; V: TRBV19; D: TRBD1; DNA: TGTGCCAGCGGGACAGCATATAGCAATCAGCCCCAGCATTTT; CDR3: CASGTAYSNQPQHF
size: NA; J: TRBJ1-2; V: TRBV7-6; D: TRBD1; DNA: TGTGCCAGCAGCGGAGGGACAGGGCCCTATGGCTACACCTTC; CDR3: CASSGGTGPYGYTF
size: few; J: TRBJ2-7; V: TRBV2; D: TRBD1; DNA: TGTGCCAGCAGGGACAGGGAGCCCTCCTACGAGCAGTACTTC; CDR3: CASRDREPSYEQYF
size: NA; J: TRBJ1-6; V: TRBV2; D: TRBD1; DNA: TGTGCCAGCAGTGTGACAGGGATTAATTCACCCCTCCACTTT; CDR3: CASSVTGINSPLHF
size: NA; J: TRBJ1-6; V: TRBV5-5; D: NA; DNA: TGTGCCAGCAGTGTCCAGAGCTCCTATAATTCACCCCTCCACTTT; CDR3: CASSVQSSYNSPLHF
size: NA; J: TRBJ1-5; V: TRBV27; D: TRBD1; DNA: TGTGCCAGCAGTTTATCCCAGGGGGGGAACAATCAGCCCCAGCATTTT; CDR3: CASSLSQGGNNQPQHF